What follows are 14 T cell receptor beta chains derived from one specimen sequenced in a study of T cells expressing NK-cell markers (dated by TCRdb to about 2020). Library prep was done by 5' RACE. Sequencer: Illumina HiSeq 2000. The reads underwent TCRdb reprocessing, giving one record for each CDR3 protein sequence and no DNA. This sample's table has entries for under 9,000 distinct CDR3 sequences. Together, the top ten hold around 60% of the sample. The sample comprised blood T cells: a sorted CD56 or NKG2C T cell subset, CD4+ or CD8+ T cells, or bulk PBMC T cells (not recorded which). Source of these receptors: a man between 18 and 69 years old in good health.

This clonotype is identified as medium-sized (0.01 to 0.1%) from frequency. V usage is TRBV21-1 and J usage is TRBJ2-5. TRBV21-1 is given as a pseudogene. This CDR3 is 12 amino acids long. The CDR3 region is CASNYREETQYF.

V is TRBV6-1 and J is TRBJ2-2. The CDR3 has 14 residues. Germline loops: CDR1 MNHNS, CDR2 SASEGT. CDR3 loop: CASSRNGDSGELFF.

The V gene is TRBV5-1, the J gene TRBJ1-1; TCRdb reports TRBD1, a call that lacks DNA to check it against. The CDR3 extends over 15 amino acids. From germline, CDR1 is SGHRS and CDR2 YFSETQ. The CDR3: CASSQDRGWNTEAFF.

CDR3 sequence reads: CASRDTGESNEQFF. The V call is TRBV6-1, the J call TRBJ2-1; TCRdb returns TRBD1, unconfirmable since there is no DNA. The CDR3 spans 14 residues. The germline gives CDR1 MNHNS, CDR2 SASEGT.

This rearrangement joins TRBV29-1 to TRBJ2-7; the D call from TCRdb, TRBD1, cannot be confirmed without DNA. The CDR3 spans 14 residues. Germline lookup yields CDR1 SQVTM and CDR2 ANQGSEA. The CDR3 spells CSVEVRGSGVEQYF.

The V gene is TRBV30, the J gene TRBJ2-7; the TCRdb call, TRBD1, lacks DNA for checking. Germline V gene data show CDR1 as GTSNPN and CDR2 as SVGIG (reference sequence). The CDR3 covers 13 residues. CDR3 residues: CALQPGQWGEQYF. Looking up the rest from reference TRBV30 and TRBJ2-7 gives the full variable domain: SQTIHQWPATLVQPVGSPLSLECTVEGTSNPNLYWYRQAAGRGLQLLFYSVGIGQISSEVPQNLSASRPQDRQFILSSKKLLLSDSGFYLCALQPGQWGEQYFGPGTRLTVT.

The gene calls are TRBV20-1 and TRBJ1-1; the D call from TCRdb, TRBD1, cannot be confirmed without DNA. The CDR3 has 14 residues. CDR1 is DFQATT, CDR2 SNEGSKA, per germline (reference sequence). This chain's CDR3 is CSARDLAGHTEAFF.

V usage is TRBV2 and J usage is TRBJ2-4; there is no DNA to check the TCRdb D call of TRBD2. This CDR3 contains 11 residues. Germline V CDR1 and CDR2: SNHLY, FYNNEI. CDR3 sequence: CASSVSDLKYF.

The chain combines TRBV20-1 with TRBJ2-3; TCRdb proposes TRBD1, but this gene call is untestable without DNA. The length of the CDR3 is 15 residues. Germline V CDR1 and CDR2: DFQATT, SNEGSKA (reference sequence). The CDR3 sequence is CSARPGQGDVDTQYF.

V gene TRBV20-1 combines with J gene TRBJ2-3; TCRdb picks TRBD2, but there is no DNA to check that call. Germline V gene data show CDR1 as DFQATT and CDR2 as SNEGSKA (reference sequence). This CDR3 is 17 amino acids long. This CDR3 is CSATEILLAGALWTQYF.

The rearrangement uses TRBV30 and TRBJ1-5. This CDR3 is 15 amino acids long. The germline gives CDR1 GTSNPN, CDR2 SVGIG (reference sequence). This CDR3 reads CAWSGLDTDHQPQHF.

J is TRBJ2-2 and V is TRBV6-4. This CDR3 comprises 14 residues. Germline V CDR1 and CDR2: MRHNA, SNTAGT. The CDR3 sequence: CASSVSEETGELFF.

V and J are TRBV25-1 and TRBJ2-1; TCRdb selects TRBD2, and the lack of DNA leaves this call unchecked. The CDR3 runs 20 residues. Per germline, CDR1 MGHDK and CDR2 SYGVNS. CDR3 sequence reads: CASSESAYGSGAISYNEQFF.

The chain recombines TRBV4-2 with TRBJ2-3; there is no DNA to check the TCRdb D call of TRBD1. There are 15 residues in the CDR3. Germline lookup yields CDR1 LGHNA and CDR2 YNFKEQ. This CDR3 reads CASSKGQGDADTQYF.